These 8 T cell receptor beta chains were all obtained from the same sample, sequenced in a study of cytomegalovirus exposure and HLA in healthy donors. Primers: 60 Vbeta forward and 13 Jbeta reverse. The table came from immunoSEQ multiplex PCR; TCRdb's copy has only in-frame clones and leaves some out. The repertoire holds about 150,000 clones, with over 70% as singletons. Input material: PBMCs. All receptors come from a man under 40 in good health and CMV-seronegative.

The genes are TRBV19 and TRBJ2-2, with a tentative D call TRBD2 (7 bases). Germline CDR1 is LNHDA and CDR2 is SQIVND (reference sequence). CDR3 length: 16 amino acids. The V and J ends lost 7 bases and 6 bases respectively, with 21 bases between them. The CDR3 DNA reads TGTGCCAGTACCCCTGGGGGCTTAGCGGGTTCCGGGGAGCTGTTTTTT. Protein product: CASTPGGLAGSGELFF.

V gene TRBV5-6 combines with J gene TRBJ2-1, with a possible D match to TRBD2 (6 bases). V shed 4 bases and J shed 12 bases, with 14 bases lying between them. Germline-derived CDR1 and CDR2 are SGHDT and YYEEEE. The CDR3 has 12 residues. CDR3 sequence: CASSRSGTLQFF. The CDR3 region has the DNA TGTGCCAGCAGCCGGTCCGGGACTTTGCAGTTCTTC.

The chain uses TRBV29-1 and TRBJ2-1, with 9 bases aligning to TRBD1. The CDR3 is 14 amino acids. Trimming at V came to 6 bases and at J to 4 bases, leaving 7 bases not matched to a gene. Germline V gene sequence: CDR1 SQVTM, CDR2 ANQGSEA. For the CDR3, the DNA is TGCAGCGTGCCTACGGGACAGGGATACAATGAGCAGTTCTTC. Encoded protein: CSVPTGQGYNEQFF.

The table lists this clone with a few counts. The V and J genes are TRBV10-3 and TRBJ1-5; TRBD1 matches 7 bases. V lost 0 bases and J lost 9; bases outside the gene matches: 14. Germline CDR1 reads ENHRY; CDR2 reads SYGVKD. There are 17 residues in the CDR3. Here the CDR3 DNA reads TGTGCCATCAGTGAGTCACGGGACAGCGGGTTTAGTCGGCCCCAGCATTTT. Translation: CAISESRDSGFSRPQHF.

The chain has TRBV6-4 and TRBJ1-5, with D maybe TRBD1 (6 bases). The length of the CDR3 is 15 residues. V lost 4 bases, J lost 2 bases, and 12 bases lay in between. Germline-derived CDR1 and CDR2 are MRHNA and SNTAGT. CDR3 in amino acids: CASSAEGGGNQPQHF. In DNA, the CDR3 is TGTGCCAGCAGTGCGGAAGGGGGAGGCAATCAGCCCCAGCATTTT.

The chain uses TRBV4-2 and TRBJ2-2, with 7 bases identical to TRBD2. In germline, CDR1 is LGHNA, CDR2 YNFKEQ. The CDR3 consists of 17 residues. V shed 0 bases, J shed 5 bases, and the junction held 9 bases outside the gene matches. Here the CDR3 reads CASSQDGASGSTGELFF. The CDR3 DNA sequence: TGTGCCAGCAGCCAAGATGGGGCTAGCGGATCTACCGGGGAGCTGTTTTTT.

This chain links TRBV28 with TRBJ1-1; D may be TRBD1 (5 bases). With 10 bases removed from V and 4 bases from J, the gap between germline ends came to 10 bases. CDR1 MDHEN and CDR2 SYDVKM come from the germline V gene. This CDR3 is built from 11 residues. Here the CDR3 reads CATLGGTEAFF. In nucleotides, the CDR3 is TGTGCCACACTCGGGGGCACTGAAGCTTTCTTT.

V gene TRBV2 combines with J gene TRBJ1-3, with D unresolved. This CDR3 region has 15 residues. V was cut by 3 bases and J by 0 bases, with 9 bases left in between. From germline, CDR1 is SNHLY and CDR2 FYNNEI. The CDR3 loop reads CASSDYPSSGNTIYF. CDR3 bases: TGTGCCAGCAGTGATTATCCGTCCTCTGGAAACACCATATATTTT.